These T cell receptor beta chains were read from a single sample in a study of blood T cell repertoires in COVID-19. Generated by immunoSEQ multiplex PCR, the TCRdb table keeps only in-frame clones and is missing some. The sample includes about 180,000 clones, 86% of them seen just once. Specimen: peripheral blood. These TCRs come from a man aged 65-85 years with active or convalescent COVID-19. CDR3s include the opening cysteine and the closing phenylalanine or tryptophan. The D gene is left open where the match is weak. Clone size is stated in some rows and not others, as once, few, many or a class when expanded.

CASSPRGPGELFF,TGTGCCAGCAGTCCTAGGGGGCCCGGGGAGCTGTTTTTT,.,TRBV27,TRBD1,TRBJ2-2
CASSASPGPGELFF,TGTGCCAGCAGCGCCTCTCCTGGCCCCGGGGAGCTGTTTTTT,.,TRBV7-3,.,TRBJ2-2
CASSLAPGASNYGYTF,TGCGCCAGCAGCTTGGCTCCGGGAGCCTCTAACTATGGCTACACCTTC,few,TRBV5-1,.,TRBJ1-2
CASSKGQGNSPLHF,TGTGCCAGCAGCAAGGGACAGGGGAATTCACCCCTCCACTTT,once,TRBV5-4,TRBD1,TRBJ1-6
CASSLIGGHNRPNTEAFF,TGTGCCAGCAGCTTAATAGGGGGCCACAACCGGCCGAACACTGAAGCTTTCTTT,once,TRBV11-2,TRBD1,TRBJ1-1
CASSTTGVVETQYF,TGTGCCAGCAGCACTACAGGGGTAGTGGAGACCCAGTACTTC,.,TRBV5-4,TRBD1,TRBJ2-5
CASRERPRETQYF,TGTGCCAGCAGAGAGAGGCCCCGCGAGACCCAGTACTTC,.,TRBV6-5,.,TRBJ2-5
CAWSGTGDSNQPQHF,TGTGCCTGGAGTGGGACAGGAGATAGCAATCAGCCCCAGCATTTT,.,TRBV30,TRBD1,TRBJ1-5
CASSRVGATEAFF,TGCGCCAGCAGCCGGGTGGGGGCCACTGAAGCTTTCTTT,.,TRBV4-3,.,TRBJ1-1
CASSPGSRGYEQYF,TGTGCCAGCAGCCCCGGGTCCAGGGGGTACGAGCAGTACTTC,.,TRBV6-5,TRBD1,TRBJ2-7
CASSRGEGVGRETQYF,TGTGCCAGCAGCCGCGGGGAGGGGGTCGGCAGAGAGACCCAGTACTTC,once,TRBV7-3,.,TRBJ2-5
CASSTYTDTQYF,TGTGCCAGCAGCACCTACACAGATACGCAGTATTTT,.,TRBV7-2,.,TRBJ2-3
CATSPRSRTGPNYGYTF,TGTGCCACCAGCCCACGAAGTAGGACAGGACCTAACTATGGCTACACCTTC,.,TRBV15,TRBD1,TRBJ1-2
CASTGQGANYGYTF,TGTGCCAGCACAGGACAGGGGGCTAACTATGGCTACACCTTC,.,TRBV9,TRBD1,TRBJ1-2
CASSLGLAGGPPDTQYF,TGTGCCAGCAGCTTGGGACTAGCGGGGGGGCCTCCAGATACGCAGTATTTT,.,TRBV5-4,TRBD2,TRBJ2-3
CASSLIGLAGDNEQFF,TGTGCCAGCAGCTTAATAGGATTAGCGGGAGACAATGAGCAGTTCTTC,.,TRBV7-3,TRBD2,TRBJ2-1
CASSNARGSGELFF,TGTGCCAGCAGTAATGCTAGGGGGTCTGGGGAGCTGTTTTTT,.,TRBV5-6,.,TRBJ2-2
CASSPTPSGTGVADTQYF,TGTGCCAGCAGCCCAACTCCTTCTGGGACAGGGGTGGCAGATACGCAGTATTTT,many,TRBV13,TRBD1,TRBJ2-3
CASSVRTGTYEQYF,TGCGCCAGCAGCGTCCGGACAGGGACCTACGAGCAGTACTTC,once,TRBV4-1,TRBD1,TRBJ2-7
CAGQRQGNTEAFF,TGTGCCGGACAGAGACAGGGGAACACTGAAGCTTTCTTT,.,TRBV6-6,TRBD1,TRBJ1-1
CASSFGTSLEAFF,TGCGCCAGCAGCTTCGGGACATCCCTTGAAGCTTTCTTT,.,TRBV5-1,.,TRBJ1-1